A single sample gave rise to the 12 T cell receptor beta chains below, sequenced in a study of T-cell memory formation after mild COVID-19. TCRdb recomputed calls from the 5' RACE reads with MiXCR, one row per CDR3 protein. In the table there are roughly 49,000 distinct CDR3 sequences, around a quarter of which are singletons. Material for sequencing was PBMCs or a T cell subset sorted from them (not recorded which). Every receptor here comes from a man between 18 and 35 years old who had mild COVID-19 (a few samples of this study predate the infection). Cell type and time point are not known.

This clonotype was counted between two and nine times. The V and J genes are TRBV9 and TRBJ2-1, with 14 nucleotides matching TRBD2. V lost 5 bases, J lost 9 bases, and 7 bases stayed unmatched. The CDR3 sequence is 15 residues long. Germline lookup yields CDR1 SGDLS and CDR2 YYNGEE. The chain's CDR3 is CASSPRTSGGTEQFF. CDR3 DNA: TGTGCCAGCAGTCCTCGGACTAGCGGGGGGACTGAGCAGTTCTTC.

V usage is TRBV7-3 and J usage is TRBJ2-1; D perhaps matches TRBD2 (5 bases). V lost 6 bases to trimming and J lost 4 bases, with 10 bases between them. Germline V gives CDR1 SGHTA, CDR2 FQGTGA. The CDR3 has 13 residues. The DNA of the CDR3 is TGTGCCAGCAGTAGGACTCAATACAATGAGCAGTTCTTC. It specifies CASSRTQYNEQFF.

Only a few counts were recorded for this clonotype. The CDR3 region is CASSISGSGGRNIQYF. CDR3 DNA: TGTGCCAGCAGTATCTCAGGGTCGGGGGGCAGAAACATTCAGTACTTC. This sequence joins TRBV6-5 and TRBJ2-4, with D possibly being TRBD2 (7 bases). Between the trimmed V and J ends, which lost 5 bases and 6 bases, there was a span of 20 bases. The CDR3 length is 16 residues. Germline V gene lookup returns CDR1 MNHEY and CDR2 SVGAGI.

The chain is built from TRBV15 and TRBJ1-1, with D possibly matching TRBD1 (6 bases). CDR3 size: 14 residues. Germline V gene data show CDR1 as LNHNV and CDR2 as YYDKDF (reference sequence). Trimming removed 7 bases at V and 3 bases at J, with 15 bases between. The CDR3 is CATIRDMVHTEAFF. The CDR3 bases are TGTGCCACCATACGGGACATGGTGCACACTGAAGCTTTCTTT.

CDR3 in amino acids: CASSLGVGTQYF. DNA for the CDR3: TGTGCCAGCAGCTTAGGCGTAGGAACCCAGTACTTC. The J gene is TRBJ2-5, the V gene TRBV11-2; D uncertain. Trimming removed 1 base at V and 8 bases at J, with 8 bases between. The germline V gene has CDR1 SGHAT and CDR2 FQNNGV. CDR3 length equals 12 residues.

The V gene is TRBV2, the J gene TRBJ2-3; no clear D gene. The CDR3 has 14 amino acids. Germline loops: CDR1 SNHLY, CDR2 FYNNEI. V was clipped by 6 bases and J by 7 bases, with 17 bases between them. As DNA, the CDR3 is TGTGCCAGCAGCCCGACCAAGGTACCCTATACGCAGTATTTT. It is translated as CASSPTKVPYTQYF.

The chain is built from TRBV7-8 and TRBJ1-6, with D uncertain. Germline CDR1 reads SGHVS; CDR2 reads FQNEAQ. The CDR3 sequence is 15 residues long. Trimming shortened V by 7 bases and J by 0 bases, and 10 bases separated the two germline ends. The CDR3 loop reads CASIRGSSYNSPLHF. Here the CDR3 DNA reads TGTGCCAGCATTAGAGGGAGCTCCTATAATTCACCCCTCCACTTT.

The rearrangement joins TRBV5-4 to TRBJ2-5; D is unclear. V was clipped by 4 bases and J by 3 bases, with 4 bases between them. Germline CDR1 is SGHNT and CDR2 is YYREEE (reference sequence). The CDR3 covers 11 residues. Here the CDR3 DNA reads TGTGCCAGCAGCCCGGAAGAGACCCAGTACTTC. As protein: CASSPEETQYF.

This clonotype showed up many times. The rearrangement uses TRBV6-5 and TRBJ2-1, with D perhaps matching TRBD1 or TRBD2 (6 bases each). The CDR3 has 14 amino acids. V lost 6 bases to trimming and J lost 7 bases, with 16 bases between them. The germline V gene encodes CDR1 MNHEY and CDR2 SVGAGI. CDR3 loop: CASRSRRGRNEQFF. DNA for the CDR3: TGTGCCAGCAGATCCCGCCGGGGGCGGAATGAGCAGTTCTTC.

The chain recombines TRBV4-3 with TRBJ1-2; possible D gene TRBD1, 6 bases. Per germline, CDR1 LGHNA and CDR2 YSLEER. V lost 0 bases to trimming and J lost 6 bases, with 26 bases between them. CDR3 size: 19 residues. The CDR3: CASSQDLLADRHPLNGYTF. DNA for the CDR3: TGCGCCAGCAGCCAAGATCTTTTAGCCGACAGGCACCCGCTCAATGGCTACACCTTC.

In its sample, this clonotype was seen many times. The chain links TRBV7-6 to TRBJ1-5; 9 bases match TRBD1. The germline gives CDR1 SGHVS, CDR2 FNYEAQ. J gave up 6 bases and V 5 bases, and 2 bases lay outside the gene matches. This CDR3 contains 13 residues. CDR3 loop: CASSRGQGQPQHF. CDR3 sequence (DNA): TGTGCCAGCAGCCGGGGACAGGGTCAGCCCCAGCATTTT.

V is TRBV5-1 and J is TRBJ2-5, with D hard to call. The germline V gene has CDR1 SGHRS and CDR2 YFSETQ. Trimming shortened V by 0 bases and J by 1 base, and 7 bases separated the two germline ends. This CDR3 region has 14 residues. CDR3 in DNA: TGCGCCAGCAGCTTGGTCAGCATCCAAGAGACCCAGTACTTC. It translates to CASSLVSIQETQYF. Using reference TRBV5-1 and TRBJ2-5 for the parts outside the CDR3, the full variable domain is KAGVTQTPRYLIKTRGQQVTLSCSPISGHRSVSWYQQTPGQGLQFLFEYFSETQRNKGNFPGRFSGRQFSNSRSEMNVSTLELGDSALYLCASSLVSIQETQYFGPGTRLLVL.